These 20 T cell receptor beta chains originate from one sample sequenced in a study of shared clonotypes between healthy human individuals. The table came from immunoSEQ multiplex PCR; TCRdb's copy has only in-frame clones and leaves some out. The sample records fewer than 350,000 clones, 80% to 90% being singletons. Source material: memory CD8+ T cells sorted from blood. Documented subset: CD45RO+ cells pooled with CCR7-negative TemRA cells. The receptors were sampled from a man aged 18 to 30 in good health.

This clone was seen repeatedly, ten times or more. The rearrangement uses TRBV27 and TRBJ2-7; no firm D call. Deletions cut 10 bases from V and 0 bases from J, with 10 bases between. Germline assignment: CDR1 MNHEY and CDR2 SMNVEV (reference sequence). The CDR3 extends over 12 amino acids. CDR3 sequence: CATFLSSYEQYF. DNA for the CDR3: TGTGCCACATTCCTCAGCTCCTACGAGCAGTACTTC.

This chain uses TRBV15 with TRBJ1-5; D gene ambiguous. The germline CDR1 and CDR2 sequences are LNHNV and YYDKDF (reference sequence). Trimming stripped 3 bases from V and 0 bases from J, with 6 bases between. This CDR3 has 14 residues. CDR3 nucleotides: TGTGCCACCAGCAGTTTGTCTAGCAATCAGCCCCAGCATTTT. As protein: CATSSLSSNQPQHF.

This clone was recorded only once. This chain joins TRBV27 and TRBJ2-3; 7 nucleotides match TRBD1. The V segment lost 4 bases and the J segment 5 bases; nucleotides outside the gene matches: 6. Germline-derived CDR1 and CDR2 are MNHEY and SMNVEV (reference sequence). The CDR3 runs to 14 residues. The CDR3 protein is CASSSWDSQDTQYF. CDR3 DNA sequence: TGTGCCAGCAGTTCTTGGGACAGCCAAGATACGCAGTATTTT.

The chain has TRBV7-9 and TRBJ1-1, with D hard to call. The CDR3 consists of 14 residues. The V end lost 1 base, the J end lost 4 bases, and 10 bases lay between the germline ends. Germline V gene sequence: CDR1 SEHNR, CDR2 FQNEAQ (reference sequence). CDR3 protein: CASSLERRFTEAFF. CDR3 DNA sequence: TGTGCCAGCAGCTTAGAACGGCGGTTCACTGAAGCTTTCTTT.

This rearrangement joins TRBV7-2 to TRBJ2-1, with unresolved D. Germline CDR1 and CDR2: SGHTA and FQGNSA. Trimming shortened V by 4 bases and J by 3 bases, and 19 bases separated the two germline ends. The CDR3 has 17 amino acids. In DNA, the CDR3 is TGTGCCAGCAGCTCGAACCCCCGAGTTGGTGTCTACAATGAGCAGTTCTTC. Its protein is CASSSNPRVGVYNEQFF.

This chain joins TRBV6-5 and TRBJ2-7, with 7 nucleotides matching TRBD1. The V and J ends lost 5 bases and 3 bases, in that order; junction bases with no gene match: 7. CDR3 length: 14 amino acids. CDR1 is MNHEY and CDR2 is SVGAGI in the germline V gene. CDR3 amino acids: CASSPGTALYEQYF. The CDR3 DNA is TGTGCCAGCAGTCCCGGGACAGCACTCTACGAGCAGTACTTC.

This chain links TRBV2 with TRBJ2-7; D is unresolved. This CDR3 has 15 amino acids. The germline CDR1 and CDR2 sequences are SNHLY and FYNNEI. V was cut by 1 base and J by 1 base, with 11 bases left in between. CDR3 bases: TGTGCCAGCAGTGAAGGCATCGGGCTTTCCTACGAGCAGTACTTC. Its translation is CASSEGIGLSYEQYF.

The rearrangement uses TRBV4-2 and TRBJ1-2, with D uncertain. V lost 0 bases, J lost 3 bases, and 11 bases lay in between. This CDR3 spans 15 amino acids. Germline V gene sequence: CDR1 LGHNA, CDR2 YNFKEQ. CDR3 sequence: CASSQDRGMDYGYTF. CDR3 DNA: TGTGCCAGCAGCCAAGATAGAGGGATGGACTATGGCTACACCTTC.

The chain links TRBV2 to TRBJ2-7, with 9 bases identical to TRBD1. This CDR3 has 15 amino acids. Germline V CDR1 and CDR2: SNHLY, FYNNEI. The junction had 10 bases not matched to a gene; V was cut back by 6 bases and J by 4 bases. The DNA for the CDR3 is TGTGCCAGCAGGGCCGGACAGGGGAGTTTTTACGAGCAGTACTTC. Its translation: CASRAGQGSFYEQYF.

This chain connects TRBV15 to TRBJ2-5; D uncertain. CDR3 length equals 16 residues. Germline V gene sequence: CDR1 LNHNV, CDR2 YYDKDF (reference sequence). Deletions cut 3 bases from V and 1 base from J, with 15 bases between. The chain's CDR3 is CATSSVYRQTQETQYF. In nucleotides, the CDR3 is TGTGCCACCAGCAGCGTTTACCGGCAGACCCAAGAGACCCAGTACTTC.

The chain is built from TRBV25-1 and TRBJ1-6; D is unclear. The V end was cut by 1 base, the J end by 7 bases, with 14 bases between. Germline values: CDR1 MGHDK, CDR2 SYGVNS. The CDR3 sequence is 16 residues long. As DNA, the CDR3 is TGTGCCAGCAGTGAATGGACCGGAATCGGGAATTCACCCCTCCACTTT. This translates into CASSEWTGIGNSPLHF.

The chain links TRBV7-9 to TRBJ2-3; TRBD2 aligns across 11 bases. Germline V gene data show CDR1 as SEHNR and CDR2 as FQNEAQ (reference sequence). This CDR3 has 16 amino acids. V shed 5 bases and J 3 bases; nucleotides not matched to a gene: 7. Here the CDR3 DNA reads TGTGCCAGCAGCCTTAGACTAGCGGGGCTGACAGATACGCAGTATTTT. As protein: CASSLRLAGLTDTQYF.

V and J are TRBV10-1 and TRBJ2-7; D possibly matches TRBD1 or TRBD2 (6 bases each). Germline-derived CDR1 and CDR2 are WNHNN and SYGVQD (reference sequence). The CDR3 extends over 13 amino acids. The V and J ends lost 8 bases and 3 bases respectively, with 14 bases between them. CDR3 coding DNA: TGCGCCAGCCGCAGGGGAGGTAACTACGAGCAGTACTTC. This gives the protein CASRRGGNYEQYF.

The chain joins TRBV27 to TRBJ1-2; D might be TRBD1 (5 bases). V lost 3 bases and J lost 4, with 15 bases in between. The CDR3 length is 15 residues. Germline V lookup: CDR1 MNHEY, CDR2 SMNVEV (reference sequence). The CDR3 nucleotides read TGTGCCAGCAGTTTTGTTACCCCCGGGGGCTATGGCTACACCTTC. Its protein product is CASSFVTPGGYGYTF.

This clone was seen a single time. The chain recombines TRBV11-2 with TRBJ2-7, with 8 bases that match TRBD2. Germline V lookup: CDR1 SGHAT, CDR2 FQNNGV. Germline trimming cut 5 bases from V and 0 bases from J; bases unmatched to any gene: 15. CDR3 size: 18 residues. The CDR3 coding sequence is TGTGCCAGCAGCCCCTCGCGGGGGGCATCAATTTTCTCCTACGAGCAGTACTTC. Translation gives CASSPSRGASIFSYEQYF. Full variable domain (outside the CDR3, taken from reference TRBV11-2 and TRBJ2-7): EAGVAQSPRYKIIEKRQSVAFWCNPISGHATLYWYQQILGQGPKLLIQFQNNGVVDDSQLPKDRFSAERLKGVDSTLKIQPAKLEDSAVYLCASSPSRGASIFSYEQYFGPGTRLTVT.

J is TRBJ2-4 and V is TRBV27, with a tentative D call TRBD1 (6 bases). Looked up from germline, CDR1 is MNHEY and CDR2 is SMNVEV (reference sequence). The CDR3 runs 15 residues. Trimming removed 6 bases at V and 6 bases at J, with 18 bases between. The CDR3 coding sequence is TGTGCCAGCAGCCGGGGACCCGGACAGTCAAACATTCAGTACTTC. Its protein is CASSRGPGQSNIQYF.

V gene TRBV6-6 combines with J gene TRBJ2-2; the D gene is possibly TRBD2 (5 bases). Looked up from germline, CDR1 is MNHNY and CDR2 is SVGAGI (reference sequence). This CDR3 has 15 residues. The germline V and J ends were trimmed by 7 bases and 4 bases, with 16 bases remaining between them. The CDR3 here is CASTPADGVTGELFF. CDR3 DNA sequence: TGTGCCAGCACCCCGGCGGACGGGGTCACCGGGGAGCTGTTTTTT.

CDR3 DNA: TGTGCCAGCAGCCAAGGAGGGGGCGGTAGCTCCTACGAGCAGTACTTC. Protein: CASSQGGGGSSYEQYF. The chain employs TRBV9 and TRBJ2-7, with a tentative D call TRBD1 (7 bases). Per the germline V gene, CDR1 is SGDLS and CDR2 is YYNGEE. V was pared by 4 bases and J by 0 bases, with 17 bases between. The CDR3 length is 16 residues.

The chain joins TRBV6-6 to TRBJ2-2; no firm D call. The germline CDR1 and CDR2 sequences are MNHNY and SVGAGI (reference sequence). Trimming stripped 2 bases from V and 4 bases from J, with 14 bases between. CDR3 length equals 16 residues. The CDR3: CASSYRSGGPTGELFF. CDR3 DNA sequence: TGTGCCAGCAGTTACCGCTCGGGTGGGCCCACCGGGGAGCTGTTTTTT.

The gene calls are TRBV5-1 and TRBJ1-5; D not certain. Germline loops: CDR1 SGHRS, CDR2 YFSETQ. CDR3 length: 15 amino acids. Deletions cut 3 bases from V and 7 bases from J, with 17 bases between. In nucleotides, the CDR3 is TGCGCCAGCAGCTGGTGGTGGGTGGGGTCCCAGCCCCAGCATTTT. Encoded protein: CASSWWWVGSQPQHF.